This record concerns one TCR beta chain sequence. No antigen is known for it. The data were obtained in a study of metastatic and nonmetastatic thyroid tumors. Study details: Repertoire comparisons spanned blood and tumor or nodule tissue from malignant and benign thyroid patients. Study conclusions and caveats: As reported, TCR beta diversity in blood and tumor was significantly higher in malignant thyroid tumors than in benign nodules.

Each patient went into thyroid surgery without having received any treatment. CDR3 length: 15 residues. Trimming removed 3 bases from V and 2 bases from J; junction bases left unmatched: 7. The germline V gene has CDR1 SGHTA and CDR2 FQGNSA. The authors' processing: To classify distant metastasis in papillary thyroid cancer, a model was built from CDR3 differences across clinicopathological groups. Via MiXCR, TCRdb re-called the PCR reads. These V and J calls are TCRdb output, not the study's own analysis. This table has about 21,000 clones, around 17% appearing once. The chain uses TRBV7-2 and TRBJ2-7, with 7 bases identical to TRBD2. The sequence was collected from a male donor with papillary thyroid cancer or a benign thyroid nodule (not recorded which). Some clones in this sample may be carry-over from other donors' samples. The sequenced sample consisted of blood. The CDR3 protein is CASSFLAGDTYEQYF. The DNA of the CDR3 is TGTGCCAGCAGCTTTCTTGCGGGAGATACCTACGAGCAGTACTTC.